The 27 T cell receptor beta chains below were found in one sample sequenced in a study of T cells in Graves' hyperthyroidism and ophthalmopathy. RNA transcripts gave rise to amplified TCR beta CDR3 regions. RT-PCR in the first round (using the HTBI primer set) targeted the TCR CDR3. In TCRdb, the multiplex PCR reads were re-called with MiXCR into one record per CDR3 protein. The data hold 650,000 to 750,000 distinct CDR3 sequences, with around 15% observed a single time. Source material: blood. All receptors derive from a woman aged 18 to 35 with Graves' hyperthyroidism.

This clonotype was recorded many times. J is TRBJ2-7 and V is TRBV7-9; D might be TRBD1 (6 bases). The CDR3 loop spans 14 amino acids. Trimming shortened V by 0 bases and J by 4 bases, and 10 bases separated the two germline ends. CDR1 and CDR2 (germline): SEHNR, FQNEAQ (reference sequence). CDR3 in amino acids: CASSLAGQLYEQYF. The DNA of the CDR3 is TGTGCCAGCAGCTTAGCAGGACAGCTTTACGAGCAGTACTTC.

With regard to this clonotype: An end of the junction does not agree with germline; a read error may underlie this. CDR3 sequence (DNA): TGTGCCGGCAGTACCGGTACAGGGTTTTTGGGCACCGGGGAGCTGTTTTTT. This gives the protein CAGSTGTGFLGTGELFF. The rearrangement links TRBV6-2 or TRBV6-3 to TRBJ2-2; D possibly corresponds to TRBD1 (6 bases). This CDR3 comprises 17 residues. Germline loops: CDR1 MNHEY, CDR2 SVGEGT.

This clonotype has ten or more counts. The chain combines TRBV2 with TRBJ2-3; possibly TRBD2 for D (6 bases). The V and J ends lost 9 bases and 4 bases respectively, with 20 bases between them. CDR1 is SNHLY and CDR2 is FYNNEI in the germline V gene. The CDR3 is 15 residues long. The CDR3 region has the DNA TGTGCCAGGGGGCTCGGGACTGACGGCGCAGATACGCAGTATTTT. Translating it yields CARGLGTDGADTQYF.

This clonotype has at least ten counts. The chain joins TRBV5-8 to TRBJ2-7; no clear D. Looked up from germline, CDR1 is SGHTS and CDR2 is YDEGEE. V gave up 7 bases and J gave up 4 bases, with 6 bases separating them. The length of the CDR3 is 10 residues. The chain's CDR3 is CASYRYEQYF. The CDR3 coding sequence is TGTGCCAGCTATAGGTACGAGCAGTACTTC.

This clonotype has ten or more counts. The chain links TRBV7-8 to TRBJ2-5, with a tentative D call TRBD2 (6 bases). The CDR3 runs 14 residues. The germline V and J ends were trimmed by 5 bases and 3 bases, with 13 bases remaining between them. Germline loops: CDR1 SGHVS, CDR2 FQNEAQ. CDR3 DNA sequence: TGTGCCAGCAGCCCGACTAGTTTCAAAGAGACCCAGTACTTC. It is translated as CASSPTSFKETQYF.

The rearrangement uses TRBV7-8 and TRBJ2-7; D may be TRBD2 (6 bases). Trimming removed 0 bases from V and 0 bases from J, with 15 bases in between. The CDR3 runs 17 residues. Germline CDR1 reads SGHVS; CDR2 reads FQNEAQ. The CDR3 here is CASSLAGWAGSSYEQYF. In nucleotides, the CDR3 is TGTGCCAGCAGCTTAGCGGGTTGGGCGGGGAGCTCCTACGAGCAGTACTTC.

This clonotype was picked up many times. The gene calls are TRBV11-1 and TRBJ2-1; D is uncertain. Germline V CDR1 and CDR2: SGHAT, FQDESV (reference sequence). The V gene lost 8 bases and the J gene lost 4 bases, with 3 bases spanning the gap. The length of the CDR3 is 10 residues. CDR3 sequence (DNA): TGTGCCAGCGGATACAATGAGCAGTTCTTC. Translating it yields CASGYNEQFF.

This clonotype has more than one count but fewer than ten. V and J are TRBV5-5 and TRBJ2-6; D not resolved. Germline V gene lookup returns CDR1 SGHKS and CDR2 YYEKEE (reference sequence). The V and J ends lost 4 bases and 1 base respectively, with 9 bases between them. The CDR3 contains 15 residues. DNA of the CDR3: TGTGCCAGCAGCCCTGTCTTTTCTGGGGCCAACGTCCTGACTTTC. The encoded protein is CASSPVFSGANVLTF.

This sequence joins TRBV4-1 and TRBJ2-5; D could derive from TRBD1 or TRBD2 (5 bases each). CDR1 is MGHRA and CDR2 is YSYEKL in the germline V gene. Deletions cut 0 bases from V and 10 bases from J, with 15 bases between. The CDR3 has 14 residues. The CDR3 loop is CASSQESGPGSQYF. Here the CDR3 DNA reads TGCGCCAGCAGCCAAGAGTCAGGCCCAGGGAGCCAGTACTTC.

This clonotype came up a few times. The chain joins TRBV19 to TRBJ1-3, with TRBD1 matching over 7 bases. Germline lookup yields CDR1 LNHDA and CDR2 SQIVND (reference sequence). This CDR3 has 16 amino acids. The trim removed 6 bases at V and 0 bases at J, leaving 8 bases unmatched. CDR3 nucleotides: TGTGCCAGTAGGGGACAGTACAGCTTCTCTGGAAACACCATATATTTT. Translation: CASRGQYSFSGNTIYF.

The rearrangement links TRBV19 to TRBJ1-4, with 9 bases identical to TRBD1. Germline V CDR1 and CDR2: LNHDA, SQIVND (reference sequence). V shed 6 bases and J 7 bases; nucleotides not matched to a gene: 12. The CDR3 sequence is 16 residues long. The CDR3 region has the DNA TGTGCCAGTAGCCGGGGCTCGGACAGGGGTCGTGAAAAACTGTTTTTT. This translates into CASSRGSDRGREKLFF.

The chain combines TRBV20-1 with TRBJ2-7; either TRBD1 or TRBD2 may supply D (5 bases each). Germline CDR1 and CDR2: DFQATT and SNEGSKA (reference sequence). V lost 5 bases and J lost 2, with 16 bases in between. CDR3 length: 14 residues. CDR3 DNA sequence: TGCAGTGCTCTCCTGGGGGTGCGGGCCTACGAGCAGTACTTC. This encodes CSALLGVRAYEQYF.

The chain uses TRBV5-8 and TRBJ1-5; the D is unclear. CDR3 size: 11 residues. Between the trimmed V and J ends, which lost 2 bases and 5 bases, there was a span of 2 bases. The germline V gene encodes CDR1 SGHTS and CDR2 YDEGEE. The CDR3 is CASSLDQPQHF. The CDR3 coding sequence is TGTGCCAGCAGCTTAGATCAGCCCCAGCATTTT.

This clonotype was recorded many times. The V gene is TRBV2, the J gene TRBJ2-7, with D tentatively TRBD2 (6 bases). Germline V CDR1 and CDR2: SNHLY, FYNNEI. The ends were cut back, 6 bases at V and 2 bases at J, with 14 bases in the middle. CDR3 length equals 14 residues. In DNA form, the CDR3 reads TGTGCCAGCAGCGGGACTCGTCAAACCTACGAGCAGTACTTC. Protein sequence: CASSGTRQTYEQYF.

The chain has TRBV19 and TRBJ2-3, with unresolved D. The CDR3 loop spans 14 amino acids. Germline V lookup: CDR1 LNHDA, CDR2 SQIVND (reference sequence). Trimming left V 4 bases short and J 3 bases short, with 11 bases between. The CDR3 DNA is TGTGCCAGTAGTAAAAGACCGGATACAGATACGCAGTATTTT. It yields the protein CASSKRPDTDTQYF.

Ten or more counts support this clonotype. This chain uses TRBV4-1 with TRBJ2-7, with TRBD1 matching over 8 bases. CDR3 length: 15 residues. The V segment lost 8 bases and the J segment 0 bases; nucleotides outside the gene matches: 9. From germline, CDR1 is MGHRA and CDR2 YSYEKL. The CDR3 region is CASSNPQGASYEQYF. CDR3 DNA sequence: TGCGCCAGCTCCAATCCGCAGGGGGCCTCCTACGAGCAGTACTTC.

The rearrangement joins TRBV27 to TRBJ2-3; weak D call: TRBD1 (5 bases). The assigned J gene may be wrong: the sequence end matches TRBJ1-5 better. The CDR3 is 17 amino acids. The germline V gene has CDR1 MNHEY and CDR2 SMNVEV (reference sequence). Here the CDR3 DNA reads TGTGCCAGCAGTTTTAAGGGCGAGCGGGAGGACACAGATACGCAGCATTTT. As protein: CASSFKGEREDTDTQHF.

This clonotype came up many times. The V gene is TRBV12-3 or TRBV12-4, the J gene TRBJ2-3; 8 nucleotides match TRBD1. With 3 bases clipped from V and 5 bases from J, the junction kept 16 bases outside the gene matches. The CDR3 loop spans 18 amino acids. The CDR3 protein is CASSFQGAVEGVRDTQYF. The DNA for the CDR3 is TGTGCCAGCAGTTTTCAGGGGGCGGTAGAAGGGGTACGAGATACGCAGTATTTT.

This clonotype was detected a few times. The rearrangement links TRBV15 to TRBJ2-1; D uncertain. The CDR3 is 15 residues long. The V gene's germline CDR1 is LNHNV and CDR2 YYDKDF (reference sequence). V was clipped by 0 bases and J by 5 bases, with 11 bases between them. The CDR3: CATSRDLRPHNEQFF. In DNA, the CDR3 is TGTGCCACCAGCAGAGATTTACGGCCCCACAATGAGCAGTTCTTC.

In this sample, this clonotype turned up many times. The gene calls are TRBV20-1 and TRBJ2-3; D is perhaps TRBD2 (5 bases). The V end lost 5 bases, the J end lost 0 bases, and 15 bases lay between the germline ends. From germline, CDR1 is DFQATT and CDR2 SNEGSKA (reference sequence). This CDR3 has 15 residues. The CDR3 sequence is CSAARGGRSTDTQYF. The CDR3, as DNA: TGCAGTGCTGCCCGGGGTGGGCGGAGCACAGATACGCAGTATTTT.

This clonotype was counted between two and nine times. This sequence joins TRBV6-2 or TRBV6-3 and TRBJ1-2, with TRBD1 matching 7 bases. The CDR3 consists of 13 residues. The junction had 9 bases not matched to a gene; V was cut back by 6 bases and J by 8 bases. Per the germline V gene, CDR1 is MNHEY and CDR2 is SVGEGT. The CDR3 loop is CASSLQGTGGYTF. In DNA form, the CDR3 reads TGTGCCAGCAGCCTACAGGGGACGGGCGGCTACACCTTC.

This clonotype has a count of ten or more. This rearrangement joins TRBV12-5 to TRBJ2-1; the match to TRBD2 covers 9 bases. Germline loops: CDR1 LGHNT, CDR2 FRNRAP. Trimming took 8 bases from V and 3 from J; bases not matched to a gene: 5. This CDR3 is 14 amino acids long. The CDR3 here is CASLAGDNYNEQFF. The CDR3 DNA reads TGTGCTAGTTTAGCGGGAGATAACTACAATGAGCAGTTCTTC.

This clonotype was detected many times. This rearrangement joins TRBV12-3 or TRBV12-4 to TRBJ2-2, with 14 bases that match TRBD2. This CDR3 spans 16 amino acids. Trimming at V came to 5 bases and at J to 7 bases, leaving 6 bases not matched to a gene. The CDR3 coding sequence is TGTGCCAGCAGTACGACGACTAGCGGGAGGGACGGGGAGCTGTTTTTT. Translated: CASSTTTSGRDGELFF.

This clonotype has a handful of counts. The rearrangement uses TRBV20-1 and TRBJ2-5; D tentatively fits TRBD1 or TRBD2 (5 bases each). Germline V gene data show CDR1 as DFQATT and CDR2 as SNEGSKA (reference sequence). With 1 base removed from V and 1 base from J, the gap between germline ends came to 7 bases. The CDR3 loop spans 13 amino acids. The DNA of the CDR3 is TGCAGTGCTAGAGGGGGGACCCAAGAGACCCAGTACTTC. The encoded protein is CSARGGTQETQYF.

A few counts support this clonotype. The chain has TRBV5-1 and TRBJ1-1; 9 bases are shared with TRBD1. The CDR3 is 17 amino acids. The ends lost 3 bases at V and 1 base at J; junction bases unmatched: 10. The V gene's germline CDR1 is SGHRS and CDR2 YFSETQ. The DNA for the CDR3 is TGCGCCAGCAGCTGGAGAGAGAACAGGGGGCGGAACACTGAAGCTTTCTTT. Its translation: CASSWRENRGRNTEAFF.

The gene calls are TRBV6-2 or TRBV6-3 and TRBJ2-6; the D gene is possibly TRBD1 (5 bases). The CDR3 length is 18 residues. V was shortened by 1 base and J by 0 bases, with 13 bases between the two germline ends. Germline V gives CDR1 MNHEY, CDR2 SVGEGT. CDR3 protein: CASSYFGQGSSGANVLTF. In DNA form, the CDR3 reads TGTGCCAGCAGTTACTTTGGGCAGGGAAGCTCTGGGGCCAACGTCCTGACTTTC.

Here the CDR3 reads CASSGTGGSFGANVLTF. The CDR3 DNA reads TGTGCCAGCTCTGGGACAGGAGGTTCGTTCGGGGCCAACGTCCTGACTTTC. The chain combines TRBV18 with TRBJ2-6; 8 nucleotides match TRBD1. The J segment lost 4 bases and the V segment lost 6 bases, leaving 11 bases of the junction unmatched. CDR1 and CDR2 (germline): KGHSH, LQKENI. This CDR3 has 17 amino acids.